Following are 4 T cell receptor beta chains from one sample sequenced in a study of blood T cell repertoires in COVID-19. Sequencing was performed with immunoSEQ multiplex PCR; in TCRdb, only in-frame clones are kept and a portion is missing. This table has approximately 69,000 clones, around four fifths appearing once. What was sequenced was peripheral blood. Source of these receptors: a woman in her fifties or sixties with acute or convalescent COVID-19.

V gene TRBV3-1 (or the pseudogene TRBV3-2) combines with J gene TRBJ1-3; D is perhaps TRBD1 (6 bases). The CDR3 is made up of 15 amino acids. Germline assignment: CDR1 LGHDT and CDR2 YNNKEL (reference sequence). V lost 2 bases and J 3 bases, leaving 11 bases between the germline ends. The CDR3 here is CASSQPTGIGNTIYF. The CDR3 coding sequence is TGTGCCAGCAGCCAACCTACAGGGATTGGAAACACCATATATTTT.

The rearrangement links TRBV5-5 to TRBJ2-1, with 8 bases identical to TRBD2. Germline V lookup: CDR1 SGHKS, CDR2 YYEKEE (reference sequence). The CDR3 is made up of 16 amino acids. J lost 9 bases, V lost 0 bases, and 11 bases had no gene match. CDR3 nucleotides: TGTGCCAGCAGCTTGGGGATGGCGGGGGGCCCAATTGAGCAGTTCTTC. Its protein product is CASSLGMAGGPIEQFF. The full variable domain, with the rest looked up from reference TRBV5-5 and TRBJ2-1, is DAGVTQSPTHLIKTRGQQVTLRCSPISGHKSVSWYQQVLGQGPQFIFQYYEKEERGRGNFPDRFSARQFPNYSSELNVNALLLGDSALYLCASSLGMAGGPIEQFFGPGTRLTVL.

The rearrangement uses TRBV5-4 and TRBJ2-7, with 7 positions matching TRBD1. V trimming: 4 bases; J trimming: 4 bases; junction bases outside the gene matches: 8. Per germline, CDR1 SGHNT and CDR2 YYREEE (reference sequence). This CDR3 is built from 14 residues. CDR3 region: CASSPTGVSYEQYF. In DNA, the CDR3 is TGTGCCAGCAGCCCAACAGGGGTATCTTACGAGCAGTACTTC.

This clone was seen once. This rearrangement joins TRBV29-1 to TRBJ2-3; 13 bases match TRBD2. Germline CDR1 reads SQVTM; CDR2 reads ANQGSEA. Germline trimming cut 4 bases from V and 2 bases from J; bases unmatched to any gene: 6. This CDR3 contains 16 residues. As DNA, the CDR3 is TGCAGCGTTGCAAGGGGGACTAGCGGGATCACAGATACGCAGTATTTT. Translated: CSVARGTSGITDTQYF.